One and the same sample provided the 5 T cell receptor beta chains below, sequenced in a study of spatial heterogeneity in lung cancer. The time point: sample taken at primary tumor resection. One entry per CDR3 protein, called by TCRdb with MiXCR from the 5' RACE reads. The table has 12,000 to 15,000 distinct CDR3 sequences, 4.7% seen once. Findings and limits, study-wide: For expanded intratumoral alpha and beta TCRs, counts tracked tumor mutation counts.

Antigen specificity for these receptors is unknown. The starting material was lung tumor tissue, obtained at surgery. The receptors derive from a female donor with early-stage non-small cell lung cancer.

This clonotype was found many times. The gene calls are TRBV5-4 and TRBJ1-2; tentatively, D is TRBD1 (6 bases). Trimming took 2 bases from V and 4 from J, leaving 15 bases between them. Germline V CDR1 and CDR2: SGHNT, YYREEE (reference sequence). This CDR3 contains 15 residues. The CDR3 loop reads CASSFSGARVYGYTF. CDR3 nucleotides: TGTGCCAGCAGCTTTTCAGGGGCGCGGGTCTATGGCTACACCTTC.

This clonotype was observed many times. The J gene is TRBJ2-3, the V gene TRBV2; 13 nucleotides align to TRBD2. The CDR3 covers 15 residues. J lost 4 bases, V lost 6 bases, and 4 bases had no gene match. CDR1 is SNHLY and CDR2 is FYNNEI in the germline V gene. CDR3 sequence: CASRPLAGGPDTQYF. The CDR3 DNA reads TGTGCCAGCAGGCCACTAGCGGGGGGGCCAGATACGCAGTATTTT.

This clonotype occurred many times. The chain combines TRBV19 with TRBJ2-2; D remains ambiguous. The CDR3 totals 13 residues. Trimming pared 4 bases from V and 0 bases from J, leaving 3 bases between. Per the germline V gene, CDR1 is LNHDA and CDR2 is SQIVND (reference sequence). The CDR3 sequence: CASSNPNTGELFF. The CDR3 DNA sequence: TGTGCCAGTAGTAACCCGAACACCGGGGAGCTGTTTTTT. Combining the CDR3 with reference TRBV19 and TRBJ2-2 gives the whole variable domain DGGITQSPKYLFRKEGQNVTLSCEQNLNHDAMYWYRQDPGQGLRLIYYSQIVNDFQKGDIAEGYSVSREKKESFPLTVTSAQKNPTAFYLCASSNPNTGELFFGEGSRLTVL.

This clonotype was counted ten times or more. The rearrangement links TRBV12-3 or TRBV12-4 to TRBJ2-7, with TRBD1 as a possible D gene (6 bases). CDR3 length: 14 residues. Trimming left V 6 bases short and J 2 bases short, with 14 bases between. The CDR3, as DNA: TGTGCCAGCAGCGGACAGTGGGGGACCTACGAGCAGTACTTC. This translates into CASSGQWGTYEQYF.

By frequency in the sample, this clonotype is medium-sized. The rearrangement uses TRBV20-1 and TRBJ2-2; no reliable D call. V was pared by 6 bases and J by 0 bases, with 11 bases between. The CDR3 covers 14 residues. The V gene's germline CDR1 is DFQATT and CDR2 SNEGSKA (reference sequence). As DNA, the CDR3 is TGCAGTGCCCCGGGCCCTTCGAACACCGGGGAGCTGTTTTTT. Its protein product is CSAPGPSNTGELFF.